These 29 T cell receptor beta chains share one sample of origin, sequenced in a study of blood T cell repertoires in COVID-19. Sequencing used immunoSEQ multiplex PCR; TCRdb keeps in-frame clones, though not all of them. This table holds about 300,000 clones, roughly 86% found once. Sequencing used peripheral blood. The receptors derive from a man between 65 and 85 years old with acute or convalescent COVID-19.

The chain combines TRBV30 with TRBJ2-5; weak D call: TRBD1 (6 bases). V was pared by 8 bases and J by 0 bases, with 13 bases between. Germline assignment: CDR1 GTSNPN and CDR2 SVGIG (reference sequence). The CDR3 covers 13 residues. This CDR3 is CAGQRDNQETQYF. The CDR3 DNA follows: TGTGCCGGACAGCGAGACAACCAAGAGACCCAGTACTTC.

CDR3 amino acids: CASRADSFQPQHF. CDR3 bases: TGTGCCAGCAGAGCAGACAGTTTTCAGCCCCAGCATTTT. The chain employs TRBV28 and TRBJ1-5; weak D call: TRBD1 (5 bases). Germline V gives CDR1 MDHEN, CDR2 SYDVKM. Trimming took 6 bases from V and 6 from J, leaving 12 bases between them. The CDR3 is 13 residues long.

The chain employs TRBV9 and TRBJ2-7; 9 positions match TRBD1. J was trimmed by 5 bases and V by 0 bases; bases with no gene match: 6. This CDR3 comprises 15 residues. Germline-derived CDR1 and CDR2 are SGDLS and YYNGEE. The CDR3 DNA follows: TGTGCCAGCAGCGTAGATGGGACAGGGATCCACGAGCAGTACTTC. This translates into CASSVDGTGIHEQYF.

J is TRBJ2-2 and V is TRBV7-2; D gene unclear. Trimming took 4 bases from V and 2 from J, leaving 5 bases between them. Germline V lookup: CDR1 SGHTA, CDR2 FQGNSA. The CDR3 spans 13 residues. For the CDR3, the DNA is TGTGCCAGCAGCTCTCCTAACACCGGGGAGCTGTTTTTT. This translates into CASSSPNTGELFF.

This clone has more than one count but fewer than ten. The V and J genes are TRBV29-1 and TRBJ2-3; 8 positions agree with TRBD2. V dropped 7 bases and J dropped 0; count of bases not matched to a gene: 9. The CDR3 contains 15 residues. Germline CDR1 and CDR2: SQVTM and ANQGSEA. In DNA form, the CDR3 reads TGCAGCGCCGTAAGAGCGGGGGCGAGCACAGATACGCAGTATTTT. It yields the protein CSAVRAGASTDTQYF.

This clone was seen once. V usage is TRBV9 and J usage is TRBJ2-2; 10 bases agree with TRBD2. CDR1 is SGDLS, CDR2 YYNGEE, per germline. The CDR3 loop spans 16 amino acids. The trim removed 3 bases at V and 4 bases at J, leaving 6 bases unmatched. CDR3 loop: CASSGTSGVATGELFF. The CDR3 region has the DNA TGTGCCAGCAGCGGAACTAGCGGGGTAGCCACCGGGGAGCTGTTTTTT. The full variable domain, completed using reference TRBV9 and TRBJ2-2, is DSGVTQTPKHLITATGQRVTLRCSPRSGDLSVYWYQQSLDQGLQFLIQYYNGEERAKGNILERFSAQQFPDLHSELNLSSLELGDSALYFCASSGTSGVATGELFFGEGSRLTVL.

V and J are TRBV7-9 and TRBJ1-6; D may be TRBD1 (6 bases). The ends were cut back, 7 bases at V and 8 bases at J, with 18 bases in the middle. The CDR3 consists of 15 residues. The germline V gene encodes CDR1 SEHNR and CDR2 FQNEAQ (reference sequence). The CDR3 spells CASTLGGTRDSPLHF. The CDR3 coding sequence is TGTGCCAGCACCCTTGGGGGCACTAGGGATTCACCCCTCCACTTT.

The genes are TRBV4-3 and TRBJ1-3, with D perhaps matching TRBD1 (5 bases). The V gene's germline CDR1 is LGHNA and CDR2 YSLEER. V dropped 4 bases and J dropped 0 bases, with 10 bases sitting between them. This CDR3 is 15 amino acids long. CDR3 residues: CASSRDSYSGNTIYF. The DNA for the CDR3 is TGCGCCAGCAGCCGCGACAGTTACTCTGGAAACACCATATATTTT.

This chain uses TRBV2 with TRBJ2-5; D is perhaps TRBD2 (6 bases). This CDR3 spans 15 amino acids. Trimming took off 2 bases at V and 5 bases at J, with 15 bases between the two ends. The germline V gene encodes CDR1 SNHLY and CDR2 FYNNEI. This CDR3 reads CASSELLGGPETQYF. CDR3 DNA: TGTGCCAGCAGTGAATTGTTGGGGGGACCGGAGACCCAGTACTTC.

The chain is built from TRBV6-5 and TRBJ1-2; D possibly corresponds to TRBD1 (6 bases). This CDR3 region has 15 residues. V was trimmed by 3 bases and J by 4 bases, leaving 15 bases between them. Per the germline V gene, CDR1 is MNHEY and CDR2 is SVGAGI. CDR3 in amino acids: CASSYSGLRGYGYTF. CDR3 bases: TGTGCCAGCAGTTATTCGGGGCTCAGGGGCTATGGCTACACCTTC.

The chain is built from TRBV10-3 and TRBJ2-5, with D perhaps matching TRBD2 (5 bases). Per the germline V gene, CDR1 is ENHRY and CDR2 is SYGVKD. V was clipped by 10 bases and J by 5 bases, with 17 bases between them. This CDR3 contains 13 residues. This chain's CDR3 is CATSLRRGETQYF. In DNA form, the CDR3 reads TGTGCCACTTCCTTGCGGCGAGGGGAGACCCAGTACTTC.

The V call is TRBV20-1, the J call TRBJ1-4, with 7 bases fitting TRBD1. CDR3 size: 14 residues. The V and J ends lost 3 bases and 3 bases, in that order; junction bases with no gene match: 4. Germline loops: CDR1 DFQATT, CDR2 SNEGSKA (reference sequence). CDR3 residues: CSASGQGANEKLFF. CDR3 nucleotide sequence: TGCAGTGCTAGTGGGCAGGGGGCTAATGAAAAACTGTTTTTT.

This clone was observed a few times. The rearrangement links TRBV3-1 (or the pseudogene TRBV3-2) to TRBJ2-1; 9 bases are shared with TRBD2. Germline CDR1 LGHDT, CDR2 YNNKEL (reference sequence). The CDR3 is 16 residues long. V dropped 4 bases and J dropped 6; count of bases not matched to a gene: 10. This CDR3 reads CASSPASGSGSNEQFF. CDR3 in DNA: TGTGCCAGCAGCCCCGCATCGGGTAGCGGGAGCAATGAGCAGTTCTTC.

The chain combines TRBV11-3 with TRBJ2-2; 10 positions agree with TRBD1. V trimming: 3 bases; J trimming: 1 base; junction bases outside the gene matches: 2. The CDR3 totals 16 residues. Germline-derived CDR1 and CDR2 are SGHNT and YENEEA. This chain's CDR3 is CASSFGTGVNTGELFF. The CDR3 coding sequence is TGTGCCAGCAGCTTTGGGACAGGGGTGAACACCGGGGAGCTGTTTTTT.

The chain carries TRBV7-8 and TRBJ2-7, with D possibly TRBD2 on 6 matching bases. This CDR3 contains 18 residues. CDR1 is SGHVS and CDR2 is FQNEAQ in the germline V gene. V was shortened by 3 bases and J by 1 base, with 22 bases between the two germline ends. The CDR3 here is CASSFRGGSSGLSYEQYF. In DNA form, the CDR3 reads TGTGCCAGCAGCTTTAGGGGTGGGAGTAGCGGCCTTTCCTACGAGCAGTACTTC.

This chain joins TRBV5-1 and TRBJ2-2; D is perhaps TRBD1 (5 bases). The CDR3 loop spans 14 amino acids. V gave up 6 bases and J gave up 3 bases, with 12 bases separating them. CDR1 is SGHRS and CDR2 is YFSETQ in the germline V gene. The DNA for the CDR3 is TGCGCCAGCAATTCAGGGTGGGACACCGGGGAGCTGTTTTTT. Residues: CASNSGWDTGELFF.

The chain joins TRBV11-2 to TRBJ2-5; D may be TRBD2 (5 bases). The V end was cut by 3 bases, the J end by 2 bases, with 22 bases between. The CDR3 contains 18 residues. The germline gives CDR1 SGHAT, CDR2 FQNNGV. CDR3 DNA: TGTGCCAGCAGCTTTCCCCTAACTTCCCGCGGGCTTCAAGAGACCCAGTACTTC. Encoded protein: CASSFPLTSRGLQETQYF. The full variable domain, its missing parts supplied by reference TRBV11-2 and TRBJ2-5, is EAGVAQSPRYKIIEKRQSVAFWCNPISGHATLYWYQQILGQGPKLLIQFQNNGVVDDSQLPKDRFSAERLKGVDSTLKIQPAKLEDSAVYLCASSFPLTSRGLQETQYFGPGTRLLVL.

In this sample, this clone turned up once. This chain uses TRBV6-5 with TRBJ1-1, with D uncertain. This CDR3 contains 15 residues. CDR1 and CDR2 from the germline V gene are MNHEY and SVGAGI. The V and J ends lost 5 bases and 0 bases respectively, with 13 bases between them. The CDR3 sequence is CASSPSRRMNTEAFF. CDR3 coding DNA: TGTGCCAGCAGTCCAAGCAGGCGCATGAACACTGAAGCTTTCTTT.

The rearrangement links TRBV30 to TRBJ2-5, with 8 bases matching TRBD2. CDR3 length: 13 residues. CDR1 is GTSNPN, CDR2 SVGIG, per germline (reference sequence). Trimming cost V 0 bases and J 4 bases; bases outside gene matches: 1. CDR3 nucleotides: TGTGCCTGGAGTGTACGGGGGGGAGAGACCCAGTACTTC. It translates to CAWSVRGGETQYF. Looking up the rest from reference TRBV30 and TRBJ2-5 gives the full variable domain: SQTIHQWPATLVQPVGSPLSLECTVEGTSNPNLYWYRQAAGRGLQLLFYSVGIGQISSEVPQNLSASRPQDRQFILSSKKLLLSDSGFYLCAWSVRGGETQYFGPGTRLLVL.

This chain joins TRBV4-1 and TRBJ2-1, with 7 bases matching TRBD2. CDR1 MGHRA and CDR2 YSYEKL come from the germline V gene. J lost 8 bases, V lost 3 bases, and 7 bases had no gene match. This CDR3 comprises 14 residues. This CDR3 is CASSHGRERYEQFF. CDR3 bases: TGCGCCAGCAGCCATGGGCGGGAGAGGTATGAGCAGTTCTTC.

The chain uses TRBV6-5 and TRBJ1-5; TRBD1 aligns across 7 bases. The CDR3 totals 15 residues. The V gene end was trimmed by 6 bases and the J gene end by 3 bases; junction bases not matched to a gene: 8. Germline loops: CDR1 MNHEY, CDR2 SVGAGI. CDR3 protein: CASRLGQALNQPQHF. CDR3 DNA sequence: TGTGCCAGCAGACTTGGACAGGCACTCAATCAGCCCCAGCATTTT.

This clone has more than one count but fewer than ten. V is TRBV28 and J is TRBJ2-3, with 8 bases fitting TRBD2. This CDR3 is 13 amino acids long. The V segment lost 8 bases and the J segment 9 bases; nucleotides outside the gene matches: 10. Germline CDR1 reads MDHEN; CDR2 reads SYDVKM. The CDR3: CASSGGGTPTQYF. CDR3 nucleotides: TGTGCCAGCTCCGGGGGGGGGACTCCAACGCAGTATTTT.

This clone has only a few counts. J is TRBJ2-1 and V is TRBV10-1; D might be TRBD2 (6 bases). The CDR3 has 16 residues. The V gene's germline CDR1 is WNHNN and CDR2 SYGVQD (reference sequence). V was pared by 0 bases and J by 6 bases, with 15 bases between. CDR3 amino acids: CASSESSGLDFNEQFF. The CDR3 coding sequence is TGCGCCAGCAGTGAGTCTTCGGGACTCGACTTCAATGAGCAGTTCTTC.

The chain couples TRBV19 to TRBJ2-7, with D possibly matching TRBD1 (5 bases). The CDR3 covers 15 residues. V was shortened by 5 bases and J by 5 bases, with 19 bases between the two germline ends. Germline V gene lookup returns CDR1 LNHDA and CDR2 SQIVND (reference sequence). This CDR3 reads CASSSAAAGRHEQYF. CDR3 bases: TGTGCCAGTAGTTCCGCCGCGGCAGGGCGACACGAGCAGTACTTC.

The chain uses TRBV4-2 and TRBJ1-1, with unresolved D. Germline CDR1 and CDR2: LGHNA and YNFKEQ. This CDR3 comprises 16 residues. Deletions cut 1 base from V and 2 bases from J, with 14 bases between. The CDR3 loop is CASSQVANSLNTEAFF. DNA of the CDR3: TGTGCCAGCAGCCAAGTCGCGAACAGCCTAAACACTGAAGCTTTCTTT.

V gene TRBV6-2 or TRBV6-3 combines with J gene TRBJ2-3; 7 nucleotides match TRBD2. The germline V gene has CDR1 MNHEY and CDR2 SVGEGT. The V and J ends lost 2 bases and 1 base, in that order; junction bases with no gene match: 12. The CDR3 has 18 residues. CDR3 sequence reads: CASSYRGARGDRTDTQYF. CDR3 nucleotides: TGTGCCAGCAGTTACCGCGGGGCTCGGGGGGACCGCACAGATACGCAGTATTTT.

This chain joins TRBV5-8 and TRBJ2-2; D unclear. The CDR3 contains 12 residues. V lost 3 bases to trimming and J lost 3 bases, with 3 bases between them. The germline gives CDR1 SGHTS, CDR2 YDEGEE. CDR3 in amino acids: CASSSYTGELFF. The CDR3 region has the DNA TGTGCCAGCAGCTCCTACACCGGGGAGCTGTTTTTT.

The chain employs TRBV20-1 and TRBJ2-3, with D unresolved. CDR3 length: 14 residues. CDR1 and CDR2 (germline): DFQATT, SNEGSKA (reference sequence). The V end lost 3 bases, the J end lost 0 bases, and 10 bases lay between the germline ends. In DNA, the CDR3 is TGCAGTGCTAGTTCCGGGTACAGCACAGATACGCAGTATTTT. The encoded protein is CSASSGYSTDTQYF.

The CDR3 protein is CASRWGRGGYTF. The CDR3, as DNA: TGTGCCAGCCGATGGGGGCGAGGTGGCTACACCTTC. The chain has TRBV6-5 and TRBJ1-2; tentatively, D is TRBD1 (6 bases). The V and J ends lost 8 bases and 7 bases respectively, with 14 bases between them. CDR3 length: 12 residues. The germline CDR1 and CDR2 sequences are MNHEY and SVGAGI.